These T cell receptor beta chains were read from a single sample in a study of T cell repertoires in cytomegalovirus infection. TCRdb reprocessed the reads via MiXCR and lists one record per CDR3 protein. Of fewer than 200,000 distinct CDR3 sequences detected, 13% to 15% appear once; the ten largest clones hold 27%. What was sequenced was PBMCs. The origin of the receptors is a human donor in good health (CMV status not recorded). Some clones in this sample may be carry-over from other donors' samples. Both conserved end residues are part of each CDR3. D genes are given only for firm matches. Clone size is not always given. Where it is, it says once, few, many or a class for expanded clones.

>TRBJ1-5|14|TRBD1|TRBV7-2|many
CASSLERGLKPQHF
TGTGCCAGCAGCTTAGAGAGGGGGCTGAAGCCCCAGCATTTT
>TRBJ1-5|14|.|TRBV10-1|.
CASSEGNWDQPQHF
TGCGCCAGCAGTGAGGGGAATTGGGATCAGCCCCAGCATTTT
>TRBJ2-3|14|.|TRBV27|few
CASSLRVRSDTQYF
TGTGCCAGCAGCCTAAGGGTGAGATCAGATACGCAGTATTTT
>TRBJ1-1|14|.|TRBV27|many
CASRPGGTSTEAFF
TGTGCCAGCAGACCGGGAGGAACGAGTACTGAAGCTTTCTTT
>TRBJ2-4|14|.|TRBV2|many
CASRQEIGKNIQYF
TGTGCCAGCAGACAAGAGATCGGCAAAAACATTCAGTACTTC
>TRBJ2-5|17|TRBD2|TRBV5-3|.
CASRPGTSGEPSETQYF
TGTGCCAGCAGACCAGGGACTAGCGGCGAACCGAGTGAGACCCAGTACTTC
>TRBJ2-1|17|.|TRBV7-3|many
CASSSGTGRSSYNEQFF
TGTGCCAGCAGCTCCGGGACGGGAAGAAGCTCCTACAATGAGCAGTTCTTC
>TRBJ2-2|16|TRBD2|TRBV7-6|.
CASSLKGTSNTGELFF
TGTGCCAGCAGCTTAAAGGGGACTAGCAACACCGGGGAGCTGTTTTTT
>TRBJ1-1|13|.|TRBV7-8|many
CASSSNLYTEAFF
TGTGCCAGCAGCTCCAACCTTTACACTGAAGCTTTCTTT
>TRBJ2-3|15|.|TRBV12-3/TRBV12-4|many
CASSLQAESTDTQYF
TGTGCCAGCAGTTTGCAGGCCGAGAGCACAGATACGCAGTATTTT
>TRBJ1-1|13|TRBD1|TRBV5-1|.
CASSQGQGTEAFF
TGCGCCAGCAGTCAAGGACAGGGCACTGAAGCTTTCTTT
>TRBJ2-1|15|.|TRBV5-4|once
CASSSEAGRGNEQFF
TGTGCCAGCAGCTCGGAGGCGGGAAGAGGCAATGAGCAGTTCTTC
>TRBJ2-7|13|.|TRBV29-1|few
CSVGTYSSYEQYF
TGCAGCGTCGGGACTTACAGCTCCTACGAGCAGTACTTC
>TRBJ1-5|15|.|TRBV11-2|.
CASSLDSRGYQPQHF
TGTGCCAGCAGCTTAGATTCCAGGGGCTATCAGCCCCAGCATTTT
>TRBJ1-1|14|.|TRBV28|many
CASSLTGRSTEAFF
TGTGCCAGCAGTCTTACAGGGCGTAGCACTGAAGCTTTCTTT
>TRBJ2-5|13|TRBD2|TRBV29-1|few
CSVRLAGAETQYF
TGCAGCGTGAGACTAGCGGGGGCAGAGACCCAGTACTTC
>TRBJ1-1|13|.|TRBV12-3/TRBV12-4|many
CASSLFANTEAFF
TGTGCCAGCAGTTTGTTCGCGAACACTGAAGCTTTCTTT
>TRBJ2-1|15|TRBD2|TRBV2|few
CASIRTSGTYNEQFF
TGTGCCAGCATCCGGACTAGCGGCACCTACAATGAGCAGTTCTTC
>TRBJ2-7|13|TRBD1|TRBV2|many
CASRRTGLNEQYF
TGTGCCAGCAGGCGGACAGGTCTGAACGAGCAGTACTTC
>TRBJ2-6|18|.|TRBV28|many
CASSYGQALPSGANVLTF
TGTGCCAGCAGCTACGGACAAGCTCTTCCCTCTGGGGCCAACGTCCTGACTTTC
>TRBJ1-2|13|.|TRBV29-1|few
CSVEPDSVYGYTF
TGCAGCGTTGAGCCCGACAGCGTCTATGGCTACACCTTC
>TRBJ2-3|15|.|TRBV7-8|many
CASSLLGGSTDTQYF
TGTGCCAGCAGCTTACTGGGTGGTAGCACAGATACGCAGTATTTT
>TRBJ2-1|14|TRBD1|TRBV7-4|many
CASTKPQGVNEQFF
TGTGCCAGCACTAAGCCACAGGGGGTGAATGAGCAGTTCTTC
>TRBJ1-1|17|TRBD1|TRBV29-1|many
CSVNGRGTGGKRTEAFF
TGCAGCGTTAATGGCAGGGGGACTGGGGGAAAAAGGACTGAAGCTTTCTTT
>TRBJ1-4|14|TRBD1|TRBV7-2|many
CASSFGRGDEKLFF
TGTGCCAGCAGCTTCGGCAGGGGGGATGAAAAACTGTTTTTT
>TRBJ1-4|15|.|TRBV7-2|many
CASSFVSRPNEKLFF
TGTGCCAGCAGCTTTGTATCAAGGCCTAATGAAAAACTGTTTTTT
>TRBJ1-2|12|TRBD1|TRBV29-1|few
CSVAGTVYGYTF
TGCAGCGTTGCCGGGACAGTCTATGGCTACACCTTC
>TRBJ1-2|15|.|TRBV7-2|many
CASSLVGRENYGYTF
TGTGCCAGCAGCTTAGTAGGGCGGGAGAACTATGGCTACACCTTC
>TRBJ1-5|15|.|TRBV28|.
CASSAPDRGLMPQHF
TGTGCCAGCAGTGCCCCGGATCGGGGGTTAATGCCCCAGCATTTT
>TRBJ2-2|15|TRBD2|TRBV7-2|many
CASSLSGRASGELFF
TGTGCCAGCAGCCTTAGCGGGAGGGCCTCCGGGGAGCTGTTTTTT
>TRBJ2-7|17|TRBD1|TRBV7-9|few
CASSLAKGTGRFDEQYF
TGTGCCAGCAGCTTAGCAAAGGGGACAGGTAGATTCGACGAGCAGTACTTC
>TRBJ2-5|17|TRBD2|TRBV14|.
CASSQLVSWTSEETQYF
TGTGCCAGCAGCCAATTGGTATCATGGACTAGCGAGGAGACCCAGTACTTC
>TRBJ1-1|14|.|TRBV25-1|many
CASSENRANTEAFF
TGTGCCAGCAGTGAAAATCGGGCGAACACTGAAGCTTTCTTT
>TRBJ2-1|13|.|TRBV28|many
CASSSVSYNEQFF
TGTGCCAGCAGTTCAGTCTCCTACAATGAGCAGTTCTTC
>TRBJ2-7|16|.|TRBV27|few
CASSSPGSSGSYEQYF
TGTGCCAGCAGTTCTCCGGGGTCGTCAGGCTCCTACGAGCAGTACTTC
>TRBJ2-6|17|.|TRBV28|few
CASSLIQGASGANVLTF
TGTGCCAGCAGCCTGATACAGGGAGCCTCTGGGGCCAACGTCCTGACTTTC
>TRBJ2-7|14|.|TRBV28|few
CASNLPGRGVEQYF
TGTGCCAGCAACCTTCCGGGGCGAGGTGTCGAGCAGTACTTC
>TRBJ2-2|16|.|TRBV27|few
CASAKGANANTGELFF
TGTGCCAGCGCGAAAGGGGCCAACGCGAACACCGGGGAGCTGTTTTTT
>TRBJ2-1|17|TRBD2|TRBV28|few
CASSFSGGLARKSEQFF
TGTGCCAGCAGTTTTAGCGGGGGACTAGCACGAAAGAGTGAGCAGTTCTTC
>TRBJ2-2|15|.|TRBV20-1|few
CSATGPNANTGELFF
TGCAGTGCGACGGGACCGAACGCGAACACCGGGGAGCTGTTTTTT
>TRBJ2-7|14|TRBD1|TRBV7-2|.
CASSLDRGRLEQYF
TGTGCCAGCAGCTTAGACAGGGGGCGCCTCGAGCAGTACTTC
>TRBJ2-7|13|.|TRBV5-6|.
CASSLTSTYEQYF
TGTGCCAGCAGCTTGACCTCGACCTACGAGCAGTACTTC
>TRBJ2-1|15|.|TRBV20-1|.
CSADFDSKTYNEQFF
TGCAGTGCTGATTTCGACTCTAAGACCTACAATGAGCAGTTCTTC
>TRBJ2-2|14|.|TRBV29-1|.
CSVESGRHTGELFF
TGCAGCGTTGAATCTGGCCGGCACACCGGGGAGCTGTTTTTT
>TRBJ1-1|13|.|TRBV14|.
CASSNHDPREAYF
TGTGCCAGCAGCAACCATGACCCCCGGGAAGCTTACTTT
>TRBJ2-3|14|.|TRBV11-2|few
CASSYGGRGDTQYF
TGTGCCAGCAGCTATGGGGGGCGCGGAGATACGCAGTATTTT
>TRBJ2-5|11|.|TRBV20-1|few
CSPGWGETQYF
TGCAGCCCGGGATGGGGAGAGACCCAGTACTTC
>TRBJ2-1|14|TRBD2|TRBV5-1|few
CASSLITGGNEQFF
TGCGCCAGCAGCTTGATAACGGGAGGGAATGAGCAGTTCTTC
>TRBJ2-1|14|TRBD2|TRBV20-1|.
CSAWGTSSYNERFF
TGCAGTGCTTGGGGGACTAGCTCCTACAATGAGCGGTTCTTC
>TRBJ2-3|14|.|TRBV29-1|.
CSVEPPLLPDTQYF
TGCAGCGTTGAACCCCCTCTCCTCCCAGATACGCAGTATTTT
>TRBJ2-1|18|TRBD2|TRBV6-5|few
CASSSGLAGFSSYNEQFF
TGTGCCAGCAGTAGTGGACTAGCGGGTTTTAGCTCCTACAATGAGCAGTTCTTC
>TRBJ2-1|16|.|TRBV27|many
CASSPLTRSLDYEQFF
TGTGCCAGCAGTCCCTTGACTAGATCCCTGGATTATGAGCAGTTCTTC
>TRBJ1-6|14|.|TRBV28|many
CASTRGASNSPLHF
TGTGCCAGCACACGGGGTGCTTCCAATTCACCCCTCCACTTT
>TRBJ2-7|11|.|TRBV28|.
CASSLPSEQYF
TGTGCCAGCAGTTTACCTAGCGAGCAGTACTTC
>TRBJ1-4|17|.|TRBV28|.
CASSLSGKVSTNEKLFF
TGTGCCAGCAGTTTATCAGGAAAGGTGTCCACTAATGAAAAACTGTTTTTT
>TRBJ2-3|12|.|TRBV12-3/TRBV12-4|few
CASSFLADTQYF
TGTGCCAGCAGTTTCTTGGCAGATACGCAGTATTTT
>TRBJ2-2|15|.|TRBV2|.
CASSLYRGNTGELFF
TGTGCCAGCAGCCTATATAGGGGGAACACCGGGGAGCTGTTTTTT
>TRBJ2-7|13|.|TRBV2|many
CASRGFGTYEQYF
TGTGCCAGCAGGGGGTTCGGGACCTACGAGCAGTACTTC